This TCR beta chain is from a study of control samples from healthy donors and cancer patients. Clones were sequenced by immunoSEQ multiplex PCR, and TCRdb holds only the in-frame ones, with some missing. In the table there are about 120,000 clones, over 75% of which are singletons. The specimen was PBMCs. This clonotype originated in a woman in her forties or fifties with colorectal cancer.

The CDR3 DNA sequence: TGTGCCAGCAGCACTCCGGCCTGGGGCTCTGGAAACACCATATATTTT. Translated, it gives CASSTPAWGSGNTIYF. The chain couples TRBV7-6 to TRBJ1-3, with unresolved D. Per germline, CDR1 SGHVS and CDR2 FNYEAQ. This CDR3 contains 16 residues. V was trimmed by 5 bases and J by 0 bases, leaving 14 bases between them.